The 26 T cell receptor beta chains listed next were all sequenced from one sample in a study of beta chain features in type 1 diabetes. As every portion of the isolated RNA was reverse transcribed, the sequencing read expressed TCRB transcripts. Assay: immunoSEQ multiplex PCR; the TCRdb copy retains only in-frame clones and omits some. The data contain under 400,000 clones, roughly 12% of them singletons. The sequencing input was naive CD4+ T cells from blood. Source of these receptors: a young man in good health.

This clone was picked up a small number of times. The V call is TRBV7-9, the J call TRBJ2-3; 14 bases agree with TRBD2. The germline CDR1 and CDR2 sequences are SEHNR and FQNEAQ (reference sequence). CDR3 length: 18 amino acids. After removal of 7 bases from V and 5 bases from J, the junction contained 14 bases not matched to a gene. CDR3 coding DNA: TGTGCCAGCACCTTGAGGGCCGGACTAGCGGGAGGTATAGATACGCAGTATTTT. Translating gives CASTLRAGLAGGIDTQYF.

This clone was seen more than once but under ten times. The V and J genes are TRBV28 and TRBJ2-1, with 7 positions matching TRBD2. V dropped 7 bases and J dropped 6; count of bases not matched to a gene: 9. Germline V gene lookup returns CDR1 MDHEN and CDR2 SYDVKM. The CDR3 spans 14 residues. CDR3 DNA: TGTGCCAGCAAGCGGGGACTACCGACCAATGAGCAGTTCTTC. Encoded protein: CASKRGLPTNEQFF.

This clone was seen only a few times. This rearrangement joins TRBV9 to TRBJ2-4, with TRBD2 matching 8 bases. The germline CDR1 and CDR2 sequences are SGDLS and YYNGEE. V shed 1 base and J 5 bases; nucleotides not matched to a gene: 11. The CDR3 extends over 17 amino acids. The CDR3 region has the DNA TGTGCCAGCAGCGTACCCCGGGAGGGGAGGGTTCAAAACATTCAGTACTTC. This codes for CASSVPREGRVQNIQYF.

The chain has TRBV5-4 and TRBJ2-3; TRBD2 matches at 11 bases. The J segment lost 4 bases and the V segment lost 4 bases, leaving 8 bases of the junction unmatched. This CDR3 is 16 amino acids long. Germline V gene sequence: CDR1 SGHNT, CDR2 YYREEE (reference sequence). CDR3 loop: CASSPLSGGAPDTQYF. CDR3 in DNA: TGTGCCAGCAGCCCTCTTAGCGGGGGGGCCCCAGATACGCAGTATTTT.

The V gene is TRBV5-6, the J gene TRBJ1-5, with D possibly being TRBD1 (5 bases). The germline CDR1 and CDR2 sequences are SGHDT and YYEEEE. Trimming left V 1 base short and J 0 bases short, with 11 bases between. This CDR3 has 16 amino acids. CDR3 protein: CASSLMGGYSNQPQHF. CDR3 coding DNA: TGTGCCAGCAGCTTGATGGGGGGATATAGCAATCAGCCCCAGCATTTT. Full variable domain (outside the CDR3, taken from reference TRBV5-6 and TRBJ1-5): DAGVTQSPTHLIKTRGQQVTLRCSPKSGHDTVSWYQQALGQGPQFIFQYYEEEERQRGNFPDRFSGHQFPNYSSELNVNALLLGDSALYLCASSLMGGYSNQPQHFGDGTRLSIL.

The chain joins TRBV29-1 to TRBJ2-3, with unresolved D. CDR1 and CDR2 from the germline V gene are SQVTM and ANQGSEA. CDR3 length equals 13 residues. Trimming took off 3 bases at V and 0 bases at J, with 7 bases between the two ends. In DNA, the CDR3 is TGCAGCGTTGAGGGCAGAAGCACAGATACGCAGTATTTT. Protein product: CSVEGRSTDTQYF.

V and J are TRBV9 and TRBJ1-2, with D tentatively TRBD1 (5 bases). This CDR3 contains 14 residues. Germline CDR1 and CDR2: SGDLS and YYNGEE. With 1 base removed from V and 2 bases from J, the gap between germline ends came to 9 bases. Here the CDR3 reads CASSVTTENYGYTF. The CDR3 DNA reads as TGTGCCAGCAGCGTAACGACAGAAAACTATGGCTACACCTTC.

This clone was recorded a few times. The same CDR3 also results from other DNA sequences found in this sample. The chain recombines TRBV30 with TRBJ1-1; D is unclear. CDR3 length equals 13 residues. Germline-derived CDR1 and CDR2 are GTSNPN and SVGIG (reference sequence). Trimming took off 1 base at V and 3 bases at J, with 9 bases between the two ends. This chain's CDR3 is CAWSASGDTEAFF. CDR3 nucleotides: TGTGCCTGGAGTGCCTCCGGGGACACTGAAGCTTTCTTT. Variable domain in full (rest from reference TRBV30 and TRBJ1-1): SQTIHQWPATLVQPVGSPLSLECTVEGTSNPNLYWYRQAAGRGLQLLFYSVGIGQISSEVPQNLSASRPQDRQFILSSKKLLLSDSGFYLCAWSASGDTEAFFGQGTRLTVV.

This clone showed up just a few times. The chain couples TRBV30 to TRBJ1-1; maybe TRBD1 (5 bases). Germline V CDR1 and CDR2: GTSNPN, SVGIG (reference sequence). The CDR3 is 15 amino acids. Trimming removed 3 bases at V and 6 bases at J, with 20 bases between. CDR3 amino acids: CAWSPPGGSTSEAFF. CDR3 DNA sequence: TGTGCCTGGAGCCCCCCGGGGGGATCTACTTCTGAAGCTTTCTTT.

This clone has a handful of counts. V and J are TRBV5-1 and TRBJ1-2, with TRBD1 matching 10 bases. Germline assignment: CDR1 SGHRS and CDR2 YFSETQ. Trimming removed 3 bases from V and 6 bases from J; junction bases left unmatched: 5. This CDR3 has 14 amino acids. In DNA, the CDR3 is TGCGCCAGCAGCTCCGGACAGGGGGGTAATGGCTACACCTTC. Translation gives CASSSGQGGNGYTF.

The V call is TRBV27, the J call TRBJ1-5; 11 bases fit TRBD1. V gave up 5 bases and J gave up 0 bases; unmatched junction bases: 9. This CDR3 has 18 amino acids. The germline V gene encodes CDR1 MNHEY and CDR2 SMNVEV (reference sequence). CDR3 coding DNA: TGTGCCAGCAGTCACCGGACAGGGGGCAAGGATAGCAATCAGCCCCAGCATTTT. Amino acid sequence: CASSHRTGGKDSNQPQHF.

This chain joins TRBV7-2 and TRBJ1-6; perhaps TRBD1 as D (5 bases). This CDR3 is built from 16 residues. Germline lookup yields CDR1 SGHTA and CDR2 FQGNSA. Trimming left V 1 base short and J 18 bases short, with 25 bases between. CDR3 sequence reads: CASSLGLGRTRGDRHF. The DNA of the CDR3 is TGTGCCAGCAGCTTAGGGTTGGGGAGGACACGCGGTGACCGCCACTTT.

This clone was counted between two and nine times. V gene TRBV5-4 combines with J gene TRBJ2-2; D gene unclear. This CDR3 contains 14 residues. Between the trimmed V and J ends, which lost 4 bases and 1 base, there was a span of 8 bases. CDR1 SGHNT and CDR2 YYREEE come from the germline V gene (reference sequence). This chain's CDR3 is CASSQAKNTGELFF. The CDR3 region has the DNA TGTGCCAGCAGCCAGGCTAAGAACACCGGGGAGCTGTTTTTT.

This chain uses TRBV6-5 with TRBJ2-3; weak D call: TRBD1 (5 bases). CDR3 length equals 15 residues. The V gene lost 0 bases and the J gene lost 1 base, with 8 bases spanning the gap. In germline, CDR1 is MNHEY, CDR2 SVGAGI. The CDR3 region has the DNA TGTGCCAGCAGTTACTCGATCAGGGGCACAGATACGCAGTATTTT. This translates into CASSYSIRGTDTQYF.

The chain carries TRBV11-2 and TRBJ2-1, with D hard to call. The germline V gene encodes CDR1 SGHAT and CDR2 FQNNGV. The V end was cut by 1 base, the J end by 7 bases, with 8 bases between. The CDR3 is 13 residues long. For the CDR3, the DNA is TGTGCCAGCAGCTTAGTTAGTCTTAATGAGCAGTTCTTC. Translated: CASSLVSLNEQFF.

This clone has more than one count but fewer than ten. The rearrangement links TRBV5-1 to TRBJ2-3, with 9 bases that match TRBD1. The CDR3 sequence is 16 residues long. CDR1 is SGHRS, CDR2 YFSETQ, per germline. With V trimmed by 4 bases and J by 4 bases, 10 bases remained unmatched. The CDR3 region has the DNA TGCGCCAGCAGCCAACCGGGACAGGGTTGGGCAGATACGCAGTATTTT. Protein product: CASSQPGQGWADTQYF.

This chain connects TRBV28 to TRBJ2-5, with a weak D call TRBD2 (6 bases). The V gene lost 3 bases and the J gene lost 7 bases, with 9 bases spanning the gap. The CDR3 runs 12 residues. The germline V gene encodes CDR1 MDHEN and CDR2 SYDVKM. The CDR3: CASSFRRGTQYF. The CDR3 bases are TGTGCCAGCAGTTTTAGGAGGGGGACCCAGTACTTC. Full variable domain (outside the CDR3, taken from reference TRBV28 and TRBJ2-5): DVKVTQSSRYLVKRTGEKVFLECVQDMDHENMFWYRQDPGLGLRLIYFSYDVKMKEKGDIPEGYSVSREKKERFSLILESASTNQTSMYLCASSFRRGTQYFGPGTRLLVL.

V gene TRBV20-1 combines with J gene TRBJ2-1, with 9 bases matching TRBD2. Per germline, CDR1 DFQATT and CDR2 SNEGSKA (reference sequence). The CDR3 length is 11 residues. In DNA form, the CDR3 reads TGCGCGGGGGGGTGGTACAATGAGCAGTTCTTC. This translates into CAGGWYNEQFF.

The chain recombines TRBV5-6 with TRBJ2-7; no clear D. The CDR3 totals 13 residues. Germline V lookup: CDR1 SGHDT, CDR2 YYEEEE. Trimming stripped 3 bases from V and 3 bases from J, with 10 bases between. The CDR3 protein is CASSWQRNYEQYF. In DNA form, the CDR3 reads TGTGCCAGCAGCTGGCAGCGCAACTACGAGCAGTACTTC.

This clone has just a few counts. The rearrangement joins TRBV28 to TRBJ2-1, with a tentative D call TRBD2 (6 bases). V shed 5 bases and J shed 11 bases, with 19 bases lying between them. CDR3 size: 14 residues. The germline CDR1 and CDR2 sequences are MDHEN and SYDVKM. DNA of the CDR3: TGTGCCAGCAGTGAACCGGGAGAACCCTTGCAGCAGTTCTTC. Translating it yields CASSEPGEPLQQFF.

The CDR3 sequence is CASNKGPGGQETQYF. The CDR3, as DNA: TGTGCCAGCAACAAGGGGCCCGGGGGCCAAGAGACCCAGTACTTC. This chain joins TRBV7-2 and TRBJ2-5, with D perhaps TRBD2 (6 bases). Germline assignment: CDR1 SGHTA and CDR2 FQGNSA. Trimming left V 7 bases short and J 1 base short, with 16 bases between. CDR3 length equals 15 residues.

This clone was observed a handful of times. This chain connects TRBV30 to TRBJ1-5; 7 nucleotides match TRBD1. The CDR3 contains 13 residues. The junction had 4 bases not matched to a gene; V was cut back by 5 bases and J by 3 bases. Germline CDR1 and CDR2: GTSNPN and SVGIG (reference sequence). The CDR3 here is CAWATGDNQPQHF. CDR3 nucleotide sequence: TGTGCCTGGGCAACAGGGGACAATCAGCCCCAGCATTTT.

V gene TRBV7-3 combines with J gene TRBJ1-1; the match to TRBD1 covers 8 bases. Germline CDR1 and CDR2: SGHTA and FQGTGA. Losses at the gene ends were 4 bases for V and 7 bases for J; bases not matched to a gene: 5. The CDR3 has 13 amino acids. The CDR3 region has the DNA TGTGCCAGCAGCTCAGACAGGGGAAGTGAAGCTTTCTTT. This codes for CASSSDRGSEAFF.

The genes are TRBV5-5 and TRBJ1-5; tentatively, D is TRBD1 (6 bases). With 1 base removed from V and 9 bases from J, the gap between germline ends came to 11 bases. Per germline, CDR1 SGHKS and CDR2 YYEKEE (reference sequence). This CDR3 comprises 13 residues. The CDR3 spells CASSLTGSRPQHF. Written as DNA, the CDR3 is TGTGCCAGCAGCTTGACAGGGTCTCGGCCCCAGCATTTT. Full variable domain (outside the CDR3, taken from reference TRBV5-5 and TRBJ1-5): DAGVTQSPTHLIKTRGQQVTLRCSPISGHKSVSWYQQVLGQGPQFIFQYYEKEERGRGNFPDRFSARQFPNYSSELNVNALLLGDSALYLCASSLTGSRPQHFGDGTRLSIL.

This chain connects TRBV27 to TRBJ1-2; D perhaps matches TRBD1 (5 bases). The CDR3 sequence is 15 residues long. V was shortened by 3 bases and J by 8 bases, with 19 bases between the two germline ends. Per the germline V gene, CDR1 is MNHEY and CDR2 is SMNVEV (reference sequence). CDR3 DNA sequence: TGTGCCAGCAGTTTTTCGTTCGGGGCGGGGGGAGGCTACACCTTC. Protein product: CASSFSFGAGGGYTF.

This clone was observed a handful of times. The CDR3 sequence: CASSPQTSGRGNEQFF. Here the CDR3 DNA reads TGTGCCAGCTCACCACAGACTAGCGGGAGGGGTAATGAGCAGTTCTTC. The chain employs TRBV18 and TRBJ2-1; 14 positions match TRBD2. Germline CDR1 is KGHSH and CDR2 is LQKENI. The CDR3 is 16 amino acids. Unmatched junction bases numbered 3, after V lost 1 base and J lost 7 bases. The variable domain in full, completed from reference TRBV18 and TRBJ2-1, reads NAGVMQNPRHLVRRRGQEARLRCSPMKGHSHVYWYRQLPEEGLKFMVYLQKENIIDESGMPKERFSAEFPKEGPSILRIQQVVRGDSAAYFCASSPQTSGRGNEQFFGPGTRLTVL.